This T cell receptor beta chain was found in a study of cytomegalovirus exposure and HLA in healthy donors. Whole-study results and caveats: In an earlier analysis, most TCR beta V segments were productive about 87% or about 30% of the time. Analyzed later, most CMV-associated TCR beta chains appeared HLA-restricted. Several top significant clusters appeared, in a later analysis, to be linked to common viral pathogens.

In the case of this clone: Its specificity is not known.

The PCR was carried out with 60 Vbeta primers and 13 Jbeta primers. The method was immunoSEQ multiplex PCR; TCRdb's version includes in-frame clones alone and lacks a portion of them. Seen here are more than 200,000 clones, about three quarters observed once, and the top ten hold around 1.8%. This CDR3 is built from 17 residues. Deletions cut 4 bases from V and 0 bases from J, with 14 bases between. The germline V gene has CDR1 SGHKS and CDR2 YYEKEE (reference sequence). The specimen was PBMCs. The receptor's source is a man aged 18 to 35 in good health and CMV-seronegative. The chain carries TRBV5-5 and TRBJ2-6; weak D call: TRBD2 (5 bases). The CDR3 sequence: CASSLASAISGANVLTF. DNA for the CDR3: TGTGCCAGCAGCCTAGCCTCCGCAATCTCTGGGGCCAACGTCCTGACTTTC.